This TCR beta chain stems from a study of cytomegalovirus exposure and HLA in healthy donors. Trimming cost V 0 bases and J 1 base, with 7 bases left between them. Germline CDR1 and CDR2: SGDLS and YYNGEE. This CDR3 has 14 residues. Study-wide results and limits: A list of approximately 150 TCR beta chains associated with cytomegalovirus was given. Within an earlier analysis, most TCR beta V segments proved productive either about 87% or about 30% of the time. Among CMV-associated TCR beta chains, most appeared HLA-restricted in a later analysis.

Concerning this clone itself: Its antigen is not identified.

PCR primers comprised 60 Vbeta and 13 Jbeta primers. The assay was immunoSEQ multiplex PCR, and TCRdb's table has in-frame clones only and misses some. The sample yields fewer than 250,000 clones, roughly 80% seen once. The receptor was isolated from a woman under 40 in good health and CMV-seropositive. This chain links TRBV9 with TRBJ1-1; D ambiguous. Input material: PBMCs. The CDR3 region has the DNA TGTGCCAGCAGCGTAGGACTGCCGAACACTGAAGCTTTCTTT. Encoded protein: CASSVGLPNTEAFF.